This TCR beta chain originates from a study of T cell repertoires in cytomegalovirus infection. As for the study in general: Public TCR beta signatures were indicative of both CMV infection and a matching HLA type.

MiXCR was run by TCRdb on the reads, yielding one entry per CDR3 protein. The sample carries about 260,000 distinct CDR3 sequences, roughly an eighth recorded once. The TCR comes from a human donor in good health (CMV status not recorded). Some clones in this sample may be carry-over from other donors' samples. Specimen: PBMCs.

CDR3 DNA: TGTGCCAGCAGTTGGCCGGGACAGGGCAACTATGGCTACACCTTC. As protein: CASSWPGQGNYGYTF. The V gene is TRBV7-9, the J gene TRBJ1-2, with 9 bases fitting TRBD1. The CDR3 contains 15 residues. V lost 6 bases, J lost 2 bases, and 7 bases stayed unmatched. CDR1 and CDR2 (germline): SEHNR, FQNEAQ (reference sequence).